The rows below give T cell receptor beta chains drawn from one sample of a study of shared clonotypes between healthy human individuals. Repertoires were generated with immunoSEQ multiplex PCR, while TCRdb's copy carries only in-frame clones and drops some. The sample lists about 380,000 clones; 95% to 97% were seen once. Input material: memory CD8+ T cells sorted from blood. The receptors shown here come from a man aged 25 to 40 in good health. The CDR3 runs from the conserved cysteine through the conserved F or W. Each record gives: clone size, D gene, V gene, J gene, CDR3 protein, CDR3 DNA. A D gene is named only where the DNA matches it firmly. Clone size is stated in some rows and not others, as once, few, many or a class when expanded.

abundance: NA
d_gene: NA
v_gene: TRBV5-4
j_gene: TRBJ2-7
CDR3aa: CASSFSVKGEQYF
CDR3nt: TGTGCCAGCAGCTTCAGCGTTAAGGGCGAGCAGTACTTC

abundance: NA
d_gene: NA
v_gene: TRBV5-1
j_gene: TRBJ2-2
CDR3aa: CASSLIVTANTGELFF
CDR3nt: TGCGCCAGCAGCTTGATAGTCACGGCGAACACCGGGGAGCTGTTTTTT

abundance: NA
d_gene: TRBD1
v_gene: TRBV23-1
j_gene: TRBJ2-7
CDR3aa: CASSPPGTASYEQYF
CDR3nt: TGCGCCAGCAGTCCCCCCGGGACAGCCTCCTACGAGCAGTACTTC

abundance: NA
d_gene: TRBD2
v_gene: TRBV19
j_gene: TRBJ2-7
CDR3aa: CASSITSGGTYEQYF
CDR3nt: TGTGCCAGTAGTATCACCAGCGGGGGAACCTACGAGCAGTACTTC

abundance: NA
d_gene: TRBD1
v_gene: TRBV29-1
j_gene: TRBJ2-1
CDR3aa: CSSRDSAYNEQFF
CDR3nt: TGCAGCTCACGGGACAGCGCCTACAATGAGCAGTTCTTC

abundance: NA
d_gene: NA
v_gene: TRBV6-6
j_gene: TRBJ2-7
CDR3aa: CASSYSFPGTYEQYF
CDR3nt: TGTGCCAGCAGTTACTCTTTTCCGGGAACCTACGAGCAGTACTTC

abundance: NA
d_gene: TRBD1
v_gene: TRBV18
j_gene: TRBJ2-7
CDR3aa: CASSSGWTGTGEQYF
CDR3nt: TGTGCCAGCTCATCAGGGTGGACAGGGACGGGCGAGCAGTACTTC

abundance: NA
d_gene: TRBD1
v_gene: TRBV10-1
j_gene: TRBJ1-5
CDR3aa: CASSFPGTGGCQPQHF
CDR3nt: TGCGCCAGCAGTTTCCCCGGGACAGGGGGCTGTCAGCCCCAGCATTTT

abundance: once
d_gene: NA
v_gene: TRBV6-1
j_gene: TRBJ2-5
CDR3aa: CASLDWGRETQYF
CDR3nt: TGTGCCAGCTTGGACTGGGGGCGAGAGACCCAGTACTTC

abundance: NA
d_gene: NA
v_gene: TRBV27
j_gene: TRBJ2-3
CDR3aa: CASSPTLPHVSWRLSTQYF
CDR3nt: TGTGCCAGCAGCCCGACCTTACCACACGTGTCCTGGCGACTCAGTACGCAGTATTTT

abundance: NA
d_gene: NA
v_gene: TRBV6-6
j_gene: TRBJ2-5
CDR3aa: CASSYIPSVRETQYF
CDR3nt: TGTGCCAGCAGTTACATCCCATCCGTAAGGGAGACCCAGTACTTC

abundance: NA
d_gene: TRBD1
v_gene: TRBV29-1
j_gene: TRBJ1-1
CDR3aa: CSVGQGNTEAFF
CDR3nt: TGCAGCGTTGGACAGGGGAACACTGAAGCTTTCTTT

abundance: NA
d_gene: NA
v_gene: TRBV4-1
j_gene: TRBJ2-1
CDR3aa: CASSQERRDEQFF
CDR3nt: TGCGCCAGCAGCCAAGAAAGGCGGGATGAGCAGTTCTTC

abundance: once
d_gene: TRBD2
v_gene: TRBV5-1
j_gene: TRBJ2-5
CDR3aa: CASSLVAGGTMGETQYF
CDR3nt: TGCGCCAGCAGCTTAGTAGCGGGAGGGACGATGGGAGAGACCCAGTACTTC

abundance: NA
d_gene: NA
v_gene: TRBV10-1
j_gene: TRBJ2-7
CDR3aa: CASRDSSYEQYF
CDR3nt: TGCGCCAGCAGGGACAGCTCCTACGAGCAGTACTTC